This T cell receptor (beta chain) is drawn from a study of regulatory T cells in long-lasting Graves disease. The sample's time point: persistent/refractory GD, antithyroid drugs over 5 years with positive TRAb. PBMC RNA served as the TCR library source. From each patient, nine milliliters of peripheral blood was drawn and collected into an EDTA anticoagulant tube. With iRepertoire HTBI primers and Arm-PCR of CDR3 regions, TCR beta libraries were built. Per the original data handling: From all samples, identification returned approximately 15 TRBJ and around 62 TRBV segments. In TCRdb, the multiplex PCR reads were re-called with MiXCR into one record per CDR3 protein. TCRdb, not the authors, supplied the V and J calls. The sample includes roughly 500,000 distinct CDR3 sequences, under 25% of them seen just once. Germline V gives CDR1 LNHDA, CDR2 SQIVND (reference sequence). This CDR3 is 14 amino acids long. Trimming took off 7 bases at V and 3 bases at J, with 15 bases between the two ends.

Many counts were recorded for this clonotype. The chain recombines TRBV19 with TRBJ1-2, with a possible D match to TRBD1 (6 bases). The source was peripheral blood mononuclear cells (PBMCs), collected when the disease was refractory, from a patient treated with antithyroid drugs. The TCR originated in a female donor with Graves disease. CDR3 in DNA: TGTGCCAGTAATACACAGGGAGGATACTATGGCTACACCTTC. It specifies CASNTQGGYYGYTF.